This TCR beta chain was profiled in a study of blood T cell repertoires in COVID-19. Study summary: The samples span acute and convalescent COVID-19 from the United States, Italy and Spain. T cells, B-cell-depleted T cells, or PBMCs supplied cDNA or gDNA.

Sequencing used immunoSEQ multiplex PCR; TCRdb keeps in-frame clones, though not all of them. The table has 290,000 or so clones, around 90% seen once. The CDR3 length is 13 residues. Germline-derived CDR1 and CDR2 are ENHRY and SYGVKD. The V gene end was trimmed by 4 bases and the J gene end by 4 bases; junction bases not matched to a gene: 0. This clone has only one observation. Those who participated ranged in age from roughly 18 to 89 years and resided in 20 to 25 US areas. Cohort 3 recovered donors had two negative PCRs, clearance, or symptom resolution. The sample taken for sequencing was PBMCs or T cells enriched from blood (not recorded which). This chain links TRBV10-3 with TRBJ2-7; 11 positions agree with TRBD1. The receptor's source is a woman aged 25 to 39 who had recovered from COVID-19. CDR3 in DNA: TGTGCCATCAGTGGGGACAGGGGGTACGAGCAGTACTTC. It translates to CAISGDRGYEQYF.